This TCR beta chain was recorded in a study of graft-versus-host responses after intestinal transplantation. Study background: For around 3 years after anti-thymocyte globulin induction, all recipients took tacrolimus and steroids.

As for this clone: Its antigen is not known.

Using immunoSEQ multiplex PCR, the repertoire was profiled, and TCRdb retains in-frame clones only, with some absent. The sample records roughly 130,000 clones, around 90% being singletons. The study, taken as a whole, reports: Early post-transplant falls in HvG clones accompanied the peak levels of circulating GvH clones. Marrow from the recipient contained GvH clones, some of which had appeared first in ileum or blood.

Looked up from germline, CDR1 is MNHEY and CDR2 is SVGAGI. The CDR3 has 12 amino acids. The V end was cut by 8 bases, the J end by 6 bases, with 14 bases between. J is TRBJ2-7 and V is TRBV6-5; D perhaps matches TRBD2 (6 bases). This TCR came from a human donor who received an intestinal transplant. The starting material was unstimulated CD4+ T cells sorted from spleen or lymph node cells, obtained before intestinal transplant. CDR3: CASWGGNREQYF. The CDR3 DNA sequence: TGTGCCAGCTGGGGCGGGAACCGCGAGCAGTACTTC.